The 25 T cell receptor beta chains in this list originate from one sample, sequenced in a study of patients and donors after allogeneic stem cell transplantation (dated by TCRdb to the early 2020s). The library relied on RT-PCR. The sequencing machine was a NextSeq 550. TCRdb reprocessed the public reads (quality trimming at Q25 with fastp, clone calling with MiXCR) and kept in-frame beta chains. Each record represents a unique CDR3 protein, reported with the most common genes and DNA among its rows. The table for this sample lists roughly 960,000 distinct CDR3 sequences; about a sixth of them were counted only once. Together, the top ten hold around 6% of the sample. Sequencing was done on a sample of blood, either unsorted or a sorted T cell fraction (not recorded which). The origin of the receptors is a human donor who was either an allogeneic HSCT recipient or a stem cell or donor lymphocyte infusion donor (not recorded which). It is not recorded whose cells these are; they may come from a transplant donor.

The CDR3 loop is CSATSTPHPGQYNEQFF. CDR3 nucleotides: TGCAGTGCTACTAGTACCCCCCACCCGGGGCAGTACAATGAGCAGTTCTTC. This chain connects TRBV20-1 to TRBJ2-1, with D perhaps TRBD1 or TRBD2 (5 bases each). The length of the CDR3 is 17 residues. Trimming removed 4 bases at V and 4 bases at J, with 23 bases between. Germline V gene data show CDR1 as DFQATT and CDR2 as SNEGSKA (reference sequence).

The CDR3 here is CASSLHRVGGAETQYF. The CDR3 region has the DNA TGTGCCAGCAGCTTACACCGCGTCGGTGGTGCCGAGACCCAGTACTTC. This rearrangement joins TRBV7-2 to TRBJ2-5; D unresolved. CDR1 and CDR2 from the germline V gene are SGHTA and FQGNSA. CDR3 length equals 16 residues. The V gene lost 2 bases and the J gene lost 5 bases, with 18 bases spanning the gap.

The chain recombines TRBV5-1 with TRBJ2-2; tentative D call: TRBD2 (7 bases). The CDR3 has 16 residues. V was pared by 2 bases and J by 1 base, with 12 bases between. Germline CDR1 is SGHRS and CDR2 is YFSETQ. Here the CDR3 DNA reads TGCGCCAGCAGCTTTGGGCGGGGGCTGAACACCGGGGAGCTGTTTTTT. Translating it yields CASSFGRGLNTGELFF.

The chain is built from TRBV20-1 and TRBJ2-1; D ambiguous. Germline-derived CDR1 and CDR2 are DFQATT and SNEGSKA (reference sequence). There are 13 residues in the CDR3. V was trimmed by 5 bases and J by 5 bases, leaving 13 bases between them. The DNA for the CDR3 is TGCAGTGCTCAAGTTCCCAGTAACAATGAGCAGTTCTTC. It specifies CSAQVPSNNEQFF.

The sample holds a few counts of this clonotype. CDR3 nucleotide sequence: TGTGCCAGCAGTTTACAGGCGGGGGGCTACAATGAGCAGTTCTTC. Its protein product is CASSLQAGGYNEQFF. The J gene is TRBJ2-1, the V gene TRBV12-3 or TRBV12-4, with 8 bases matching TRBD2. The CDR3 extends over 15 amino acids. Unmatched junction bases numbered 3, after V lost 2 bases and J lost 3 bases.

This clonotype was seen repeatedly, ten times or more. The rearrangement uses TRBV20-1 and TRBJ2-1; the match to TRBD1 covers 9 bases. The V and J ends lost 5 bases and 4 bases, in that order; junction bases with no gene match: 6. CDR3 length equals 14 residues. Germline V gives CDR1 DFQATT, CDR2 SNEGSKA (reference sequence). As DNA, the CDR3 is TGCAGTGCTCCTTGGGGACAGGGATACAATGAGCAGTTCTTC. Protein: CSAPWGQGYNEQFF.

The table lists this clonotype with a few counts. The rearrangement links TRBV27 to TRBJ2-1; TRBD1 or TRBD2 may be the D gene (5 bases each). The V end was cut by 10 bases, the J end by 2 bases, with 12 bases between. The CDR3 extends over 13 amino acids. From germline, CDR1 is MNHEY and CDR2 SMNVEV (reference sequence). This chain's CDR3 is CATSVGPYNEQFF. The CDR3 DNA reads TGTGCCACCTCGGTGGGACCCTACAATGAGCAGTTCTTC.

The rearrangement links TRBV12-3 or TRBV12-4 to TRBJ1-2; 10 bases fit TRBD1. The CDR3 sequence is 16 residues long. The V gene end was trimmed by 5 bases and the J gene end by 4 bases; junction bases not matched to a gene: 10. CDR3 in DNA: TGTGCCAGCAGTACCCCCCCGGGACAGGGGACCTATGGCTACACCTTC. It encodes CASSTPPGQGTYGYTF.

CDR3 DNA: TGTGCCAGCAAGGTAGCGACCACAGATACGCAGTATTTT. It is translated as CASKVATTDTQYF. This sequence joins TRBV7-9 and TRBJ2-3; maybe TRBD2 (5 bases). V was trimmed by 7 bases and J by 2 bases, leaving 10 bases between them. Germline V CDR1 and CDR2: SEHNR, FQNEAQ (reference sequence). The CDR3 is 13 residues long.

This chain joins TRBV3-1 and TRBJ2-3, with a weak D call TRBD2 (5 bases). The CDR3 is made up of 14 amino acids. Germline CDR1 LGHDT, CDR2 YNNKEL (reference sequence). V lost 6 bases and J 6 bases, leaving 16 bases between the germline ends. CDR3 bases: TGTGCCAGCAGAAGAGGGCCCCGGGCGGATACGCAGTATTTT. Its translation: CASRRGPRADTQYF.

There are a few counts of this clonotype. Here the CDR3 DNA reads TGTGCCAGCAGCACTTACTCCGTAGCCAAAAACATTCAGTACTTC. Protein product: CASSTYSVAKNIQYF. V gene TRBV5-6 combines with J gene TRBJ2-4; D uncertain. Trimming stripped 4 bases from V and 0 bases from J, with 11 bases between. This CDR3 spans 15 amino acids. Germline CDR1 SGHDT, CDR2 YYEEEE.

The chain joins TRBV5-1 to TRBJ1-5; 8 bases are a match to TRBD1. The ends lost 2 bases at V and 0 bases at J; junction bases unmatched: 4. CDR1 and CDR2 from the germline V gene are SGHRS and YFSETQ. The CDR3 is 16 amino acids. CDR3 residues: CASSLGTGYSNQPQHF. The CDR3 DNA is TGCGCCAGCAGCTTAGGGACAGGCTATAGCAATCAGCCCCAGCATTTT.

The J gene is TRBJ1-2, the V gene TRBV24-1; no definite D call. The germline V and J ends were trimmed by 1 base and 4 bases, with 9 bases remaining between them. The CDR3 sequence is 14 residues long. CDR1 and CDR2 from the germline V gene are KGHDR and SFDVKD. The CDR3 DNA follows: TGTGCCACCAGTGATTTAAACGGTCTCTATGGCTACACCTTC. Translated: CATSDLNGLYGYTF.

This clonotype was observed a handful of times. V is TRBV7-8 and J is TRBJ2-4, with D possibly TRBD2 on 5 matching bases. Germline values: CDR1 SGHVS, CDR2 FQNEAQ. This CDR3 has 17 residues. The V and J ends lost 5 bases and 1 base respectively, with 18 bases between them. CDR3: CASSPLRGIDAKNIQYF. For the CDR3, the DNA is TGTGCCAGCAGCCCTCTTCGGGGAATAGACGCCAAAAACATTCAGTACTTC.

The chain has TRBV3-1 and TRBJ2-3, with TRBD2 identical over 9 bases. This CDR3 is built from 16 residues. V dropped 1 base and J dropped 1; count of bases not matched to a gene: 3. Germline CDR1 and CDR2: LGHDT and YNNKEL (reference sequence). The CDR3, as DNA: TGTGCCAGCAGCCAAGGAAGACTAGCGGGCACAGATACGCAGTATTTT. Translated, it gives CASSQGRLAGTDTQYF.

The chain has TRBV4-1 and TRBJ2-7, with D perhaps assigned TRBD1 or TRBD2 (5 bases each). The V end was cut by 0 bases, the J end by 3 bases, with 15 bases between. The germline V gene encodes CDR1 MGHRA and CDR2 YSYEKL. The CDR3 consists of 16 residues. The CDR3 DNA sequence: TGCGCCAGCAGCCAAGAAATTACCGGGGCTTACTACGAGCAGTACTTC. Translating gives CASSQEITGAYYEQYF.

A few counts support this clonotype. The CDR3 sequence is CATSGGGNFAETQYF. The DNA for the CDR3 is TGTGCCACCAGTGGAGGGGGGAATTTTGCAGAGACCCAGTACTTC. The rearrangement links TRBV24-1 to TRBJ2-5; perhaps D is TRBD1 or TRBD2 (6 bases each). In germline, CDR1 is KGHDR, CDR2 SFDVKD. CDR3 length equals 15 residues. V was shortened by 5 bases and J by 4 bases, with 16 bases between the two germline ends.

This clonotype came up a few times. This CDR3 is CASSFHREHYEQYF. In nucleotides, the CDR3 is TGTGCCAGCAGCTTTCACAGGGAACACTACGAGCAGTACTTC. The chain is built from TRBV11-2 and TRBJ2-7; tentatively, D is TRBD1 (6 bases). V gave up 3 bases and J gave up 3 bases, with 12 bases separating them. Per germline, CDR1 SGHAT and CDR2 FQNNGV. The CDR3 loop spans 14 amino acids.

Here the CDR3 reads CSARGLAGGVADTQYF. The CDR3 nucleotides read TGCAGTGCTAGGGGCCTGGCGGGGGGGGTTGCAGATACGCAGTATTTT. The V gene is TRBV20-1, the J gene TRBJ2-3; 9 bases align to TRBD2. The CDR3 spans 16 residues. Trimming took 3 bases from V and 4 from J; bases not matched to a gene: 11. Looked up from germline, CDR1 is DFQATT and CDR2 is SNEGSKA (reference sequence).

This clonotype was counted a few times. J is TRBJ2-7 and V is TRBV19, with 9 bases aligning to TRBD2. Germline-derived CDR1 and CDR2 are LNHDA and SQIVND (reference sequence). The ends lost 3 bases at V and 4 bases at J; junction bases unmatched: 7. The CDR3 sequence is 15 residues long. CDR3 protein: CASSIGAGGGYEQYF. CDR3 coding DNA: TGTGCCAGTAGTATCGGAGCGGGAGGCGGGTACGAGCAGTACTTC. The full variable domain, its missing parts supplied by reference TRBV19 and TRBJ2-7, is DGGITQSPKYLFRKEGQNVTLSCEQNLNHDAMYWYRQDPGQGLRLIYYSQIVNDFQKGDIAEGYSVSREKKESFPLTVTSAQKNPTAFYLCASSIGAGGGYEQYFGPGTRLTVT.

This clonotype came up a few times. V usage is TRBV10-3 and J usage is TRBJ1-1; D is possibly TRBD1 (6 bases). The CDR3 is made up of 14 amino acids. The germline V gene encodes CDR1 ENHRY and CDR2 SYGVKD. With 7 bases removed from V and 0 bases from J, the gap between germline ends came to 12 bases. CDR3 sequence reads: CAITEGGMNTEAFF. The CDR3 nucleotides are TGTGCCATCACCGAGGGGGGGATGAACACTGAAGCTTTCTTT.

This chain connects TRBV28 to TRBJ1-3; D gene ambiguous. The CDR3 covers 14 residues. Trimming removed 2 bases at V and 2 bases at J, with 7 bases between. The germline V gene has CDR1 MDHEN and CDR2 SYDVKM. CDR3 in DNA: TGTGCCAGCAGTTTACAAATTGCTGGAAACACCATATATTTT. Its translation is CASSLQIAGNTIYF.

There are a few counts of this clonotype. This rearrangement joins TRBV20-1 to TRBJ1-1, with 7 bases aligning to TRBD1. The CDR3 spans 13 residues. In germline, CDR1 is DFQATT, CDR2 SNEGSKA (reference sequence). J gave up 5 bases and V 5 bases, and 8 bases lay outside the gene matches. The CDR3 spells CSAGRQGGTEAFF. The CDR3, as DNA: TGCAGTGCTGGACGACAGGGAGGGACTGAAGCTTTCTTT.

This clonotype appeared a few times. J is TRBJ2-1 and V is TRBV12-3 or TRBV12-4; D is possibly TRBD1 (6 bases). This CDR3 has 12 residues. Trimming took off 10 bases at V and 4 bases at J, with 11 bases between the two ends. CDR3 bases: TGTGCCACACGGGACACATACAATGAGCAGTTCTTC. It translates to CATRDTYNEQFF.

This clonotype turned up a few times. The chain recombines TRBV4-3 with TRBJ1-2, with a possible D match to TRBD1 (5 bases). This CDR3 is 13 amino acids long. The V end lost 4 bases, the J end lost 7 bases, and 13 bases lay between the germline ends. Germline-derived CDR1 and CDR2 are LGHNA and YSLEER. CDR3 in amino acids: CASSPMSGGGYTF. CDR3 bases: TGCGCCAGCAGCCCAATGTCCGGGGGTGGCTACACCTTC.